One TCR beta chain is described in this entry. J was trimmed by 10 bases and V by 3 bases; bases with no gene match: 13. Germline values: CDR1 KGHDR, CDR2 SFDVKD. CDR3 size: 17 residues. This specimen comes from a study of blood T cell repertoires in COVID-19. Clones were sequenced by immunoSEQ multiplex PCR, and TCRdb holds only the in-frame ones, with some missing. The sample contains 250,000 to 400,000 clones, around 90% of which appear only once. The receptor's source is a man aged 55 to 69 who had recovered from COVID-19. Sequenced input: PBMCs or T cells enriched from blood (not recorded which). The V call is TRBV24-1, the J call TRBJ2-1; TRBD2 agrees at 11 bases. CDR3 in DNA: TGTGCCACCAGTGATGGGGGCCATTTAGCGGGAGGGAACGAGCAGTTCTTC. Its protein is CATSDGGHLAGGNEQFF.